The next 24 T cell receptor beta chains were all read from a single sample in a study of tumor and adjacent non-tumor tissue in lung cancer. The library came from three nested PCR rounds adapted from ARM-PCR protocols. TCRdb independently ran MiXCR on the multiplex PCR reads; one entry per CDR3 protein. This sample carries around 75,000 distinct CDR3 sequences, around 70% of them seen once, and the ten largest clones take around 30%. RNA was extracted from bulk tissue without any cell sorting. The normal lung tissue was taken more than 3 cm from the tumor edge. Sequencing was done on a sample of distant non-tumor lung tissue. These TCRs come from a woman between 50 and 59 years old with non-small cell lung cancer.

Remarks on this clonotype: A single base separates this from a much larger clone, so it may be a read error. The CDR3: CSTALHFGETQYF. CDR3 nucleotides: TGCAGTACTGCACTTCATTTCGGGGAGACCCAGTACTTC. This sequence joins TRBV20-1 and TRBJ2-5; D not resolved. The germline CDR1 and CDR2 sequences are DFQATT and SNEGSKA (reference sequence). The length of the CDR3 is 13 residues. Trimming removed 8 bases at V and 5 bases at J, with 18 bases between.

Comments on this clonotype: A much larger clonotype is one base distant, so this may be a read error. The gene calls are TRBV4-1 and TRBJ2-5; possible D gene TRBD2, 5 bases. Trimming left V 4 bases short and J 2 bases short, with 11 bases between. The CDR3 has 14 residues. The germline V gene encodes CDR1 MGHRA and CDR2 YSYEKL. The CDR3 DNA is TGCGCCAGCAGCCGGTCCGGGGTTCAAGAGACCCAGTACTTC. Amino acids: CASSRSGVQETQYF.

This clonotype was detected only once. An end of the junction differs from the germline gene, which may be a read error. This chain uses TRBV11-2 with TRBJ2-2; tentative D call: TRBD1 (6 bases). CDR1 and CDR2 (germline): SGHAT, FQNNGV. The CDR3 sequence is 16 residues long. The CDR3 spells CDSSLVLGTNTRELFF. The CDR3 DNA sequence: TGTGACAGCAGTTTGGTCCTAGGGACAAACACCAGGGAGCTGTTTTTT.

In regard to this clonotype: A read error may be the cause here, since a much bigger clone is one base away. The chain joins TRBV11-2 to TRBJ2-2; perhaps TRBD2 as D (6 bases). This CDR3 contains 14 residues. Germline V lookup: CDR1 SGHAT, CDR2 FQNNGV. CDR3 sequence reads: CVSSPRDLFGELFF. In DNA, the CDR3 is TGTGTCAGCAGCCCCCGGGACTTATTCGGGGAGCTGTTTTTT. Using reference TRBV11-2 and TRBJ2-2 for the parts outside the CDR3, the full variable domain is EAGVAQSPRYKIIEKRQSVAFWCNPISGHATLYWYQQILGQGPKLLIQFQNNGVVDDSQLPKDRFSAERLKGVDSTLKIQPAKLEDSAVYLCVSSPRDLFGELFFGEGSRLTVL.

Of note for this clonotype: A read error may explain this, as a much larger clone is one base away. This chain uses TRBV29-1 with TRBJ2-7; 8 bases fit TRBD2. CDR1 SQVTM and CDR2 ANQGSEA come from the germline V gene. This CDR3 comprises 14 residues. The CDR3 spells CSVVLAGGSYVQYF. CDR3 coding DNA: TGCAGCGTTGTATTGGCGGGAGGTTCCTACGTGCAGTACTTC.

Note on this clonotype: Its ends do not fully match the called genes, so a read error is possible. This chain uses TRBV11-2 with TRBJ2-7; D unclear. The CDR3 is made up of 15 amino acids. In germline, CDR1 is SGHAT, CDR2 FQNNGV. The DNA for the CDR3 is TGTACCAGCAGCTTATCTCAGAGTCCCTCCTACGAGCGGTACTTC. It codes for CTSSLSQSPSYERYF.

Note on this clonotype: The CDR3 end shows no conserved phenylalanine or tryptophan, and so a read error is likely. The rearrangement joins TRBV6-1 to TRBJ1-5; D is perhaps TRBD1 (6 bases). CDR3 length equals 14 residues. Germline CDR1 reads MNHNS; CDR2 reads SASEGT. With 4 bases removed from V and 3 bases from J, the gap between germline ends came to 10 bases. The CDR3 is CASSAKGDNQPQHS. CDR3 DNA: TGTGCCAGCAGTGCTAAGGGGGACAATCAGCCCCAGCATTCT.

This clonotype was found a few times. CDR3 sequence reads: CASSLLRRGSTDTQYF. DNA of the CDR3: TGTGCCAGCAGTTTACTTCGCAGGGGAAGCACAGATACGCAGTATTTT. The V gene is TRBV12-3 or TRBV12-4, the J gene TRBJ2-3, with D tentatively TRBD1 (6 bases). Trimming took 2 bases from V and 0 from J, leaving 12 bases between them. CDR3 length equals 16 residues.

On this clonotype itself: A read error may explain this, as a much larger clone is one base away. The chain is built from TRBV20-1 and TRBJ2-2, with TRBD1 identical over 9 bases. The CDR3 runs 19 residues. The germline CDR1 and CDR2 sequences are DFQATT and SNEGSKA (reference sequence). This chain's CDR3 is CSAPGRGTGITRDTGELCF. CDR3 bases: TGCAGTGCCCCCGGTAGGGGGACAGGGATCACGAGGGACACCGGGGAGCTGTGTTTT.

Notes on this clonotype: Given the absence of the conserved phenylalanine or tryptophan at the CDR3 end, a read error is likely. The rearrangement uses TRBV6-1 and TRBJ2-2; 8 positions match TRBD2. Per germline, CDR1 MNHNS and CDR2 SASEGT. The CDR3 loop spans 18 amino acids. CDR3 region: CASPKAGVSGFSTRELFL. The CDR3 nucleotides are TGTGCCAGCCCAAAAGCGGGAGTCAGCGGCTTTAGCACCAGGGAGCTGTTTTTA.

This clonotype occurred once. The rearrangement links TRBV29-1 to TRBJ2-4; D may be TRBD2 (5 bases). V lost 6 bases, J lost 9 bases, and 24 bases lay in between. Germline values: CDR1 SQVTM, CDR2 ANQGSEA. The CDR3 contains 15 residues. The CDR3 DNA reads TGCAGCGTGCTGCCGGGGTTGGGGTTTGTTAGCATTCAGTACTTC. Translation gives CSVLPGLGFVSIQYF.

With regard to this clonotype: At one end, the junction sequence differs from germline, possibly due to a read error. The chain combines TRBV18 with TRBJ2-1; TRBD1 is a possible D gene (6 bases). Looked up from germline, CDR1 is KGHSH and CDR2 is LQKENI. The CDR3 is 15 residues long. The CDR3 loop reads CACSPGPGVYNEQFF. Here the CDR3 DNA reads TGTGCCTGCTCACCAGGTCCAGGGGTTTACAATGAGCAGTTCTTC.

Turning to this clonotype: The CDR3 does not end in the conserved phenylalanine or tryptophan, so this is likely a read error. The V and J genes are TRBV20-1 and TRBJ1-1, with a weak D call TRBD1 (5 bases). The V gene's germline CDR1 is DFQATT and CDR2 SNEGSKA (reference sequence). The V end lost 1 base, the J end lost 5 bases, and 14 bases lay between the germline ends. The CDR3 is made up of 14 amino acids. CDR3 DNA sequence: TGCAGTGCTAGAGGAAGGGCAGGGAAGACTGAAGCTTTCTCT. It translates to CSARGRAGKTEAFS.

This clonotype has a handful of counts. This clone may be a read error of a much larger clone one base away. The chain uses TRBV20-1 and TRBJ2-3; perhaps TRBD1 as D (5 bases). The germline V gene encodes CDR1 DFQATT and CDR2 SNEGSKA (reference sequence). The CDR3 has 10 amino acids. Between the trimmed V and J ends, which lost 6 bases and 11 bases, there was a span of 12 bases. This chain's CDR3 is CSAKGAGQYF. In DNA form, the CDR3 reads TGCAGTGCAAAAGGGGCTGGGCAGTATTTT.

This clonotype was found many times. The chain combines TRBV20-1 with TRBJ1-1; D is ambiguous. Germline values: CDR1 DFQATT, CDR2 SNEGSKA (reference sequence). The CDR3 covers 15 residues. The V gene lost 0 bases and the J gene lost 1 base, with 12 bases spanning the gap. The CDR3 DNA is TGCAGTGCTAGAGACTGGTCCCGGGGGAACACTGAAGCTTTCTTT. This translates into CSARDWSRGNTEAFF.

A word on this clonotype: One end of the junction varies from germline; a read error may be responsible. J is TRBJ2-3 and V is TRBV11-1; TRBD1 agrees at 7 bases. The CDR3 is 14 residues long. Germline lookup yields CDR1 SGHAT and CDR2 FQDESV (reference sequence). The CDR3 DNA sequence: TGTGTCAGCGGAATAGCTACAGGGGCTGATACGCAGTATTTT. This gives the protein CVSGIATGADTQYF.

The CDR3 reads CASSFNPSRKYEQFF. DNA of the CDR3: TGTGCCAGCAGCTTTAACCCAAGCAGGAAATATGAGCAGTTCTTC. The chain couples TRBV11-2 to TRBJ2-1, with no clear D. The CDR3 spans 15 residues. CDR1 and CDR2 (germline): SGHAT, FQNNGV. V was cut by 3 bases and J by 8 bases, with 17 bases left in between.

To note about this clonotype: The conserved closing phenylalanine or tryptophan is absent in this CDR3, likely reflecting a read error. The genes are TRBV6-1 and TRBJ1-1; D is ambiguous. The CDR3 runs to 14 residues. Deletions cut 4 bases from V and 7 bases from J, with 16 bases between. Germline V CDR1 and CDR2: MNHNS, SASEGT. The DNA of the CDR3 is TGTGCCAGCAGTGGTGGGAGGCGCAGCTATGAAGCTTTCATT. This gives the protein CASSGGRRSYEAFI.

V is TRBV28 and J is TRBJ2-7; perhaps TRBD2 as D (7 bases). Per the germline V gene, CDR1 is MDHEN and CDR2 is SYDVKM. V was cut by 4 bases and J by 6 bases, with 22 bases left in between. This CDR3 is built from 16 residues. The CDR3 nucleotides read TGTGCCAGCAGTTCAAGATTGGGGGGGGCGCCTGGCGAGCAGTACTTC. It translates to CASSSRLGGAPGEQYF.

This rearrangement joins TRBV7-8 to TRBJ1-4, with 9 bases lining up with TRBD1. CDR3 size: 15 residues. J lost 10 bases, V lost 7 bases, and 13 bases had no gene match. The germline CDR1 and CDR2 sequences are SGHVS and FQNEAQ. As DNA, the CDR3 is TGTGCCAGCATCCCCGCCGGGACAGGGTCAGCAAAACTGTTTTTT. Translated, it gives CASIPAGTGSAKLFF.

This clonotype was seen many times. V usage is TRBV12-3 or TRBV12-4 and J usage is TRBJ1-4; D gene unclear. The CDR3 loop spans 11 amino acids. V was pared by 0 bases and J by 7 bases, with 0 bases between. The CDR3 protein is CASSLAEKLFF. CDR3 sequence (DNA): TGTGCCAGCAGTTTAGCTGAAAAACTGTTTTTT.

On this clonotype itself: The junction and the germline gene differ at one end; a read error may be behind it. V is TRBV6-2 or TRBV6-3 and J is TRBJ2-7; 7 bases agree with TRBD1. Per germline, CDR1 MNHEY and CDR2 SVGEGT. This CDR3 is 14 amino acids long. CDR3: CAGSCSTGSHEQYF. CDR3 sequence (DNA): TGTGCCGGCAGTTGCTCGACAGGGAGCCACGAGCAGTACTTC.

As regards this clonotype: One base away lies a much larger clone, so this may be a sequencing read error. The rearrangement uses TRBV7-6 and TRBJ2-1; possibly TRBD1 for D (6 bases). The V and J ends lost 5 bases and 6 bases respectively, with 17 bases between them. The germline gives CDR1 SGHVS, CDR2 FNYEAQ. CDR3 length: 15 residues. The chain's CDR3 is CASSRGGVGTNEQFF. The CDR3 region has the DNA TGTGCCAGCAGCCGAGGGGGAGTAGGTACCAATGAGCAGTTCTTC.

The chain joins TRBV6-6 to TRBJ1-4; the D is unclear. The V and J ends lost 2 bases and 5 bases respectively, with 9 bases between them. CDR1 is MNHNY and CDR2 is SVGAGI in the germline V gene (reference sequence). CDR3 length: 14 amino acids. In nucleotides, the CDR3 is TGTGCCAGCAGTTACAGTATAGGGAATGAAAAACTGTTTTTT. It encodes CASSYSIGNEKLFF.